The clone carrying this T cell receptor beta chain occurred many times. Its antigen remains unknown. The sample is drawn from a study of CD8 T cells in ankylosing spondylitis. The CDR3 totals 12 residues. V was cut by 5 bases and J by 2 bases, with 10 bases left in between. In germline, CDR1 is SQVTM, CDR2 ANQGSEA. Library preparation for TCR beta used quantitative 5'-RACE with molecular barcodes. TCRdb re-derived calls from the 5' RACE reads in MiXCR, one entry per CDR3 protein. The table includes around 540,000 distinct CDR3 sequences, over 9.5% detected once. Points from the study as a whole: Seemingly distinctive of ankylosing spondylitis blood was a TCR beta motif formed by eight highly homologous variants. Significantly higher representation of disease-linked clones was reported for matched ankylosing spondylitis synovial fluid. Disease-linked clones, CD8+, were relatively rare in peripheral blood.

The sequence came from a male donor with ankylosing spondylitis. This chain links TRBV29-1 with TRBJ2-7; TRBD1 might be the D (6 bases). Material: blood, either unsorted or a sorted T cell fraction (not recorded which). This chain's CDR3 is CSVYRDTYEQYF. The CDR3 DNA follows: TGCAGCGTTTACAGGGATACCTACGAGCAGTACTTC.